These T cell receptor beta chains were read from a single sample in a study of blood T cell repertoires in COVID-19. Only in-frame clones appear in the TCRdb table, and some are missing; sequencing was by immunoSEQ multiplex PCR. In the table there are tens of thousands of clones, about 83% of which are singletons. The sequencing input was peripheral blood. The receptors stem from a human donor with active COVID-19. The donor label of this sample is uncertain. Each CDR3 is given with its conserved first and last residue. A D gene is named only where the DNA matches it firmly. Not every row has a clone size; where given, it reads once, few, many or a size class.

J gene,V gene,clone size,D gene,CDR3 length,CDR3 protein,CDR3 DNA
TRBJ2-1,TRBV4-1,once,TRBD2,15,CATSGIAGVIKGQFF,TGCGCCACCTCAGGGATAGCGGGAGTGATAAAGGGGCAGTTCTTC
TRBJ1-2,TRBV4-1,once,TRBD1,17,CASSHGELIDTGDGYTF,TGCGCCAGCAGCCACGGAGAACTTATCGATACAGGGGATGGCTACACCTTC
TRBJ1-2,TRBV4-1,once,TRBD1,15,CASSQEGQGNYGYTF,TGCGCCAGCAGCCAGGAGGGACAGGGAAACTATGGCTACACCTTC
TRBJ2-5,TRBV7-9,-,-,15,CASSSNRGTPETQYF,TGTGCCAGCAGCTCAAACCGGGGTACCCCAGAGACCCAGTACTTC
TRBJ2-7,TRBV27,-,TRBD2,14,CASSFGTNSYEQYF,TGTGCCAGCAGTTTCGGGACTAACTCCTACGAGCAGTACTTC
TRBJ2-3,TRBV29-1,-,-,13,CSVEVAGTDTQYF,TGCAGCGTTGAAGTAGCAGGCACAGATACGCAGTATTTT
TRBJ1-2,TRBV10-3,-,-,13,CAISENQGAGYTF,TGTGCCATCAGTGAGAACCAGGGTGCGGGCTACACCTTC
TRBJ2-2,TRBV7-2,once,TRBD2,15,CASSPDSGSSGELFF,TGTGCCAGCAGCCCAGACAGCGGGAGTTCCGGGGAGCTGTTTTTT
TRBJ1-2,TRBV2,-,TRBD1,14,CATTGASFNYGYTF,TGTGCCACCACAGGGGCCTCCTTTAACTATGGCTACACCTTC
TRBJ2-7,TRBV27,-,-,14,CASSDGLPLYEQYF,TGTGCCAGCAGTGATGGCCTCCCCCTCTACGAGCAGTACTTC
TRBJ2-2,TRBV19,-,TRBD1,18,CASSIKRGTGVKAGELFF,TGTGCCAGTAGTATAAAAAGGGGGACAGGGGTAAAGGCCGGGGAGCTGTTTTTT
TRBJ2-3,TRBV3-1/TRBV3-2,-,-,13,CASSQARTDTQYF,TGTGCCAGCAGCCAAGCTCGCACAGATACGCAGTATTTT
TRBJ1-1,TRBV14,-,-,14,CASSPSRGGTEAFF,TGTGCCAGCAGCCCGTCCCGAGGCGGCACTGAAGCTTTCTTT
TRBJ2-3,TRBV24-1,-,TRBD2,14,CATSVPAGADTQYF,TGTGCCACCAGTGTCCCAGCGGGAGCAGATACGCAGTATTTT
TRBJ1-5,TRBV19,-,TRBD1,15,CASSIADGTEKPQHF,TGTGCCAGTAGTATCGCCGATGGGACAGAAAAGCCCCAGCATTTT
TRBJ2-5,TRBV28,-,-,15,CASSLSRRGKETQYF,TGTGCCAGCAGTTTATCGCGGAGAGGAAAAGAGACCCAGTACTTC
TRBJ2-3,TRBV7-2,-,TRBD1,15,CASSPTGGSTDTQYF,TGTGCCAGCAGCCCCACAGGGGGCAGCACAGATACGCAGTATTTT
TRBJ2-7,TRBV11-2,few,TRBD2,16,CASSSHLGGRGPEQYF,TGTGCCAGCAGCTCCCACTTGGGGGGGAGGGGCCCCGAGCAGTACTTC
TRBJ2-7,TRBV4-3,-,-,16,CASSQDRRSGSYEQYF,TGCGCCAGCAGCCAAGATCGGCGGAGTGGTTCCTACGAGCAGTACTTC
TRBJ2-5,TRBV11-2,-,-,15,CASRTPGGEVETQYF,TGTGCCAGCCGCACCCCCGGGGGTGAGGTGGAGACCCAGTACTTC
TRBJ2-7,TRBV19,-,-,14,CASSPQGSNYEQYF,TGTGCCAGTAGTCCCCAGGGGTCCAATTACGAGCAGTACTTC
TRBJ1-1,TRBV27,-,-,12,CASSLTGTEAFF,TGTGCCAGCAGCCTGACGGGGACTGAAGCTTTCTTT
TRBJ1-5,TRBV30,-,-,15,CAWSPRGGSNQPQHF,TGTGCCTGGAGTCCACGAGGGGGTAGCAATCAGCCCCAGCATTTT
TRBJ2-5,TRBV3-1/TRBV3-2,-,-,13,CASSPDSLETQYF,TGTGCCAGCAGCCCCGACAGCCTGGAGACCCAGTACTTC
TRBJ2-2,TRBV5-1,once,-,13,CASRDAPRGELFF,TGCGCCAGCAGAGACGCCCCGCGGGGGGAGCTGTTTTTT
TRBJ2-7,TRBV9,-,-,14,CASSVDQGTYEQYF,TGTGCCAGCAGCGTAGATCAGGGGACCTACGAGCAGTACTTC
TRBJ2-3,TRBV6-5,-,TRBD1,15,CASRATGGSVDTQYF,TGTGCCAGCAGAGCGACAGGGGGAAGCGTGGATACGCAGTATTTT
TRBJ2-7,TRBV5-4,-,TRBD2,15,CASSSLAGGYGEQYF,TGTGCCAGCAGCTCCTTGGCGGGAGGGTACGGCGAGCAGTACTTC
TRBJ2-7,TRBV9,-,-,14,CASSEGTRPYEQYF,TGTGCCAGCAGCGAAGGGACTCGTCCCTACGAGCAGTACTTC
TRBJ2-2,TRBV9,once,TRBD1,13,CASSAGQAGELFF,TGTGCCAGCAGCGCGGGACAGGCAGGGGAGCTGTTTTTT
TRBJ2-2,TRBV11-2,few,-,15,CASSLDNGGTGELFF,TGTGCCAGCAGCTTAGATAATGGAGGGACCGGGGAGCTGTTTTTT